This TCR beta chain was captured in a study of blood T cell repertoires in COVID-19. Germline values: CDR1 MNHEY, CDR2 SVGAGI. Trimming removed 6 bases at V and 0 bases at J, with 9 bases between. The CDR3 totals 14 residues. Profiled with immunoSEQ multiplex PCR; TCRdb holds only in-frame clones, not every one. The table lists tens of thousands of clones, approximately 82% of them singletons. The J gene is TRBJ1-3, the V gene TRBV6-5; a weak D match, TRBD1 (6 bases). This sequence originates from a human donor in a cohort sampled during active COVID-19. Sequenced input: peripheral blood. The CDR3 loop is CASRKQGSGNTIYF. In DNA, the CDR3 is TGTGCCAGCAGGAAACAGGGCTCTGGAAACACCATATATTTT.